These 7 T cell receptor beta chains originate from one sample sequenced in a study of CD8+ T cells in alopecia areata. The treatment: oral pan-JAK inhibitor, 5-10 mg twice daily. In each case, RNA was isolated and then reverse transcribed into cDNA as the sequencing template. The repertoire was sequenced with immunoSEQ multiplex PCR; TCRdb's copy has only in-frame clones and lacks some. The repertoire includes approximately 210,000 clones, 60% of them detected once, and 3% to 3.5% sits in the top ten. The specimen was CD4+ T cells sorted from blood, collected at week 4, from a patient treated with tofacitinib. The receptors originated from a human donor with alopecia areata.

The rearrangement joins TRBV4-3 to TRBJ2-2; 8 bases fit TRBD2. V lost 3 bases and J lost 1; bases outside the gene matches: 7. CDR1 LGHNA and CDR2 YSLEER come from the germline V gene. The CDR3 is 17 amino acids. CDR3 DNA: TGCGCCAGCAGCCATCCAGCGGGGGCGTTGAACACCGGGGAGCTGTTTTTT. Amino acids: CASSHPAGALNTGELFF.

This chain uses TRBV7-9 with TRBJ1-5; TRBD1 might be the D (6 bases). There are 14 residues in the CDR3. Trimming removed 5 bases at V and 4 bases at J, with 12 bases between. Per germline, CDR1 SEHNR and CDR2 FQNEAQ (reference sequence). The CDR3 reads CASSLTGPNQPQHF. In nucleotides, the CDR3 is TGTGCCAGCAGCCTTACAGGGCCGAATCAGCCCCAGCATTTT.

For this clone: Other DNA sequences in the sample encode the same CDR3. The J gene is TRBJ2-3, the V gene TRBV30; D is uncertain. The CDR3 extends over 12 amino acids. Trimming shortened V by 0 bases and J by 3 bases, and 4 bases separated the two germline ends. The germline gives CDR1 GTSNPN, CDR2 SVGIG (reference sequence). The CDR3 DNA reads as TGTGCCTGGAGTGTATCGACAGATACGCAGTATTTT. Its protein product is CAWSVSTDTQYF.

This rearrangement joins TRBV5-1 to TRBJ2-2; TRBD1 might be the D (5 bases). V lost 2 bases to trimming and J lost 2 bases, with 10 bases between them. The V gene's germline CDR1 is SGHRS and CDR2 YFSETQ. The CDR3 has 15 residues. The CDR3 loop is CASSFDRPNTGELFF. For the CDR3, the DNA is TGCGCCAGCAGCTTCGACAGACCTAACACCGGGGAGCTGTTTTTT.

As to this clone: This same CDR3 is encoded by further DNA sequences in the sample. This sequence joins TRBV2 and TRBJ2-5; D is possibly TRBD2 (5 bases). CDR1 is SNHLY, CDR2 FYNNEI, per germline. The ends were cut back, 6 bases at V and 2 bases at J, with 10 bases in the middle. CDR3 size: 13 residues. The CDR3 nucleotides are TGTGCCAGCAGCGAGAGCGGTCAAGAGACCCAGTACTTC. Its translation is CASSESGQETQYF.

The rearrangement links TRBV7-9 to TRBJ2-5, with 8 bases that match TRBD2. The CDR3 spans 14 residues. CDR1 is SEHNR, CDR2 FQNEAQ, per germline (reference sequence). V was pared by 5 bases and J by 5 bases, with 7 bases of the junction left unmatched. CDR3 sequence: CASSPGRGDETQYF. Written as DNA, the CDR3 is TGTGCCAGCAGCCCCGGGCGGGGGGACGAGACCCAGTACTTC.

The chain carries TRBV29-1 and TRBJ2-5, with TRBD1 as a possible D gene (6 bases). Trimming left V 3 bases short and J 3 bases short, with 8 bases between. The V gene's germline CDR1 is SQVTM and CDR2 ANQGSEA. This CDR3 spans 12 amino acids. The CDR3 region is CSVDRTEETQYF. DNA of the CDR3: TGCAGCGTTGATAGGACAGAAGAGACCCAGTACTTC.